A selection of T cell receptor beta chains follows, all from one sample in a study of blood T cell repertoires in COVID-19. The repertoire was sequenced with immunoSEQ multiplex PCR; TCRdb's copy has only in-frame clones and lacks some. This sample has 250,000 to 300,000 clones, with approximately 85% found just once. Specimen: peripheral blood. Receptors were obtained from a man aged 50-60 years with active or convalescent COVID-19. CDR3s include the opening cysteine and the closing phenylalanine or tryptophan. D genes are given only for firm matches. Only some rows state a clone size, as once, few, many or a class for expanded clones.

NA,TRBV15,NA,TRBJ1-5,TGTGCCACCAGCAGAGATCTTAGAACACCCGGGGGGGCCCTCAATCAGCCCCAGCATTTT,CATSRDLRTPGGALNQPQHF
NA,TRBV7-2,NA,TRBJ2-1,TGTGCCAGCAGCTTACAGGTAGCGGCCCTGAAATCTAATGGGCAGTTCTTC,CASSLQVAALKSNGQFF
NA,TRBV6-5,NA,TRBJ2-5,TGTGCCAGCAGTTCAGCTGGGACTTCTCTTCAAGAGACCCAGTACTTC,CASSSAGTSLQETQYF
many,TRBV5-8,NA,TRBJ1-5,TGTGCCAGCAGCTTGAACGGGTGGGCGGGGAGCAATCAGCCCCAGCATTTT,CASSLNGWAGSNQPQHF
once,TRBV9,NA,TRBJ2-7,TGTGCCAGCAGCGTAGCCCCTTGGTCCACCCGGGACGAGCAGTACTTC,CASSVAPWSTRDEQYF
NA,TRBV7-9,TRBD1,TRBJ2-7,TGTGCCAGCAGATACAAGAGGATGGGACAGGGGTCTTACGAGCAGTACTTC,CASRYKRMGQGSYEQYF
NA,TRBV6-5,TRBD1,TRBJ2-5,TGTGCCAGCAGTTACTCTGGGGGACAGGGATCGGAGACCCAGTACTTC,CASSYSGGQGSETQYF
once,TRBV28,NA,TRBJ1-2,TGTGCTTCGGGATTGGCGTATGGCTACACCTTC,CASGLAYGYTF
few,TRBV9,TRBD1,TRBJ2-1,TGTGCCAGCAGCGTCGAGGGGACAGCGTACAATGAGCAGTTCTTC,CASSVEGTAYNEQFF
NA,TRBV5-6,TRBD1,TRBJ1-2,TGTGCCAGCAGCACGCGGACAGGGCCCTGGGGCTACACCTTC,CASSTRTGPWGYTF
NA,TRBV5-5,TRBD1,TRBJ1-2,TGTGCCAGCAGCTTGCCGGACAGGGGGGTTCCGGGGCATGGCTACACCTTC,CASSLPDRGVPGHGYTF
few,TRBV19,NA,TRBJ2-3,TGTGCCAGTAGTGGCGTATGGGGGCCCTCAGATACGCAGTATTTT,CASSGVWGPSDTQYF
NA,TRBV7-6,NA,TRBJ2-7,TGTGCCAGCAGCTTAGGAAGGGGGGGTGGCGAGCAGTACTTC,CASSLGRGGGEQYF
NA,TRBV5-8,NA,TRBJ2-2,TGTGCCAGCAGCAGTTGGCCCGGGGAGCTGTTTTTT,CASSSWPGELFF
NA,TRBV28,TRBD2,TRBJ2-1,TGTGCCAGCAGTTCGACTAGCGGGAGGTTGGATGAGCAGTTCTTC,CASSSTSGRLDEQFF
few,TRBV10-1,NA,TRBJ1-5,TGCGCCACCATCAGGGATCTGAATCAGCCCCAGCATTTT,CATIRDLNQPQHF
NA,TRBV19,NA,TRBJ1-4,TGTGCCAGTAGGGTCCGGGGTATCGGTGAAAAACTGTTTTTT,CASRVRGIGEKLFF
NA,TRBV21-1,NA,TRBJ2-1,TGTGCCAGCATAAGGGGACTAGCTGCAGGGAGCTCCTACAATGAGCAGTTCTTC,CASIRGLAAGSSYNEQFF
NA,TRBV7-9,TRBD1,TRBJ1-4,TGTGCCAGCAGCTCCTCGGGACAGAGTGAAAAACTGTTTTTT,CASSSSGQSEKLFF
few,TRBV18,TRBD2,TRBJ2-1,TGTGCCAGCTCACCGCTAGCGGGAGCGACCTACAATGAGCAGTTCTTC,CASSPLAGATYNEQFF
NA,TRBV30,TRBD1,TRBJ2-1,TGTGCCTGTGGGACAGGGACTGCCTATGAGCAGTTCTTC,CACGTGTAYEQFF
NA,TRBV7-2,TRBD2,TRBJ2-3,TGTGCCAGCAGCAGGACTAGCGGGGCGGGTACAGATACGCAGTATTTT,CASSRTSGAGTDTQYF
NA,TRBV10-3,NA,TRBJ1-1,TGTGCCATCGTTGATACAAGGGACTCCCTGGATGAAGCTTTCTTT,CAIVDTRDSLDEAFF
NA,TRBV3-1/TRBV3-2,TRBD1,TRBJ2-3,TGTGCCAGCAGCCCTTACAGGGGATCTGGAGATACGCAGTATTTT,CASSPYRGSGDTQYF
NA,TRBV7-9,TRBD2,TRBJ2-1,TGTGCCAGCAGCTTTCGACTAGCGGGAGAGGTAAATGAGCAGTTCTTC,CASSFRLAGEVNEQFF
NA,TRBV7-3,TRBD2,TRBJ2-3,TGTGCCAGCGGGACTAGCGGGAAAACAGATACGCAGTATTTT,CASGTSGKTDTQYF
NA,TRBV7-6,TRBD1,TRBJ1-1,TGTGCCAGCAGCCTGGGACAGAGGACTGAAGCTTTCTTT,CASSLGQRTEAFF
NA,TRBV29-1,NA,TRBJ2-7,TGCAGCGTTGAAGTAGGAGGGTACGAGCAGTACTTC,CSVEVGGYEQYF
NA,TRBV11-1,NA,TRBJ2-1,TGTGCCAGCAGCTCGAGGAGGGGGCAGGTCAATGAGCAGTTCTTC,CASSSRRGQVNEQFF
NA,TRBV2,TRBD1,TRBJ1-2,TGTGCCAGCAGTTACAAACGGACAGGGGAGTACGGCTACACCTTC,CASSYKRTGEYGYTF
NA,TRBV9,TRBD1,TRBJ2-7,TGTGCCAGCAGCCCACAGGGGTTGCCCTACGAGCAGTACTTC,CASSPQGLPYEQYF
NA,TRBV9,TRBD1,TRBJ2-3,TGTGCCAGCAGCACTTCCGGGACAGGGATTACAGATACGCAGTATTTT,CASSTSGTGITDTQYF
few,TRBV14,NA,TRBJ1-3,TGTGCCAGCAGCCTAGACCCGGAGTGGGCCATATATTTT,CASSLDPEWAIYF
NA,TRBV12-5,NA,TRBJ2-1,TGTGCTAGTGGTTTGGAAGTAGACAATGAGCAGTTCTTC,CASGLEVDNEQFF
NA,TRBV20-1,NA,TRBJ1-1,TGCAGTGCTAGTTCGTACAGGGCCGGCGGCACTGAAGCTTTCTTT,CSASSYRAGGTEAFF
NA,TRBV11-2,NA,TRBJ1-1,TGTGCCAGCAACGTCGGTACAGGTTTGAACACTGAAGCTTTCTTT,CASNVGTGLNTEAFF
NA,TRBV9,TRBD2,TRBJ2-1,TGTGCCAGCAGCCCCGGGCTGGCAGCGGGAGACAATGAGCAGTTCTTC,CASSPGLAAGDNEQFF
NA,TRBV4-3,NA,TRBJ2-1,TGCGCCAGCAGCCAAGTTACCGGGAGAGAACAGTTCTTC,CASSQVTGREQFF
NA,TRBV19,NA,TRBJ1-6,TGTGCCAGTAGTACAGCGACAGGCTCTAATTCACCCCTCCACTTT,CASSTATGSNSPLHF
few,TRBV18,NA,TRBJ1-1,TGTGCCAGCTCACCGGCCTTAATTGTGAACACTGAAGCTTTCTTT,CASSPALIVNTEAFF
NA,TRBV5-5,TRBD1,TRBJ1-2,TGTGCCAGCAGCTTGGGGCAGGGGGTAGACTATGGCTACACCTTC,CASSLGQGVDYGYTF
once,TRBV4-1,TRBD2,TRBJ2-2,TGCGCCAGCAGCCAGCGGACTAGCGGGGATAACACCGGGGAGCTGTTTTTT,CASSQRTSGDNTGELFF
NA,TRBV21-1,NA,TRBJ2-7,TGTGCCAGCACCGGGTGGAGCACCTACGAGCAGTACTTC,CASTGWSTYEQYF
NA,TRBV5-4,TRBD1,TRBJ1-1,TGTGCCAGCAGTCCCGGACAGGGGATGAACACTGAAGCTTTCTTT,CASSPGQGMNTEAFF
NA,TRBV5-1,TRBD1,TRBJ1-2,TGCGCCAGCAGCTTGGGGGACAGGGAGTCGGCTGGCTACACCTTC,CASSLGDRESAGYTF
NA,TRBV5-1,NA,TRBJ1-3,TGCGCCAGCAGCTTGGTGGGCTCTGTCGACTCTGGAAACACCATATATTTT,CASSLVGSVDSGNTIYF
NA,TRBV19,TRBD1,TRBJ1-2,TGTGCCAGTAGTATCGGGACAGGGAGTTTTACCTTC,CASSIGTGSFTF
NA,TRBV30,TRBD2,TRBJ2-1,TGTGCCTGGACTGAGCGGGGGGGGCCCTACAATGAGCAGTTCTTC,CAWTERGGPYNEQFF